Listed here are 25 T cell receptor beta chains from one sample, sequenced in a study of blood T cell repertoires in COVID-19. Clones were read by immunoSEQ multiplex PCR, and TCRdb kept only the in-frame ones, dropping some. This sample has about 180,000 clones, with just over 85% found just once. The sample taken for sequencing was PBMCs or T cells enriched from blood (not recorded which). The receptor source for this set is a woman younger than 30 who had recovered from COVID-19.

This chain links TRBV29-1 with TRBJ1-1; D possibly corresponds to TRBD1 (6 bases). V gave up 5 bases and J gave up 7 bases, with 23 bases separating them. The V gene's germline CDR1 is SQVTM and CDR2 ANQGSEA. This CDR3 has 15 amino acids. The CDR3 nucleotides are TGCAGCGTTAGGGGTTCGGGACAAGGGGCGTATGAAGCTTTCTTT. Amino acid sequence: CSVRGSGQGAYEAFF.

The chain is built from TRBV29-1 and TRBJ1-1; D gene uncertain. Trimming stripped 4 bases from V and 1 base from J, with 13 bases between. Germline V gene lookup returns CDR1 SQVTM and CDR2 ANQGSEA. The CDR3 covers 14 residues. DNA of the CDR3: TGCAGCGTTGTACCCAGACTGGGGAACACTGAAGCTTTCTTT. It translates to CSVVPRLGNTEAFF.

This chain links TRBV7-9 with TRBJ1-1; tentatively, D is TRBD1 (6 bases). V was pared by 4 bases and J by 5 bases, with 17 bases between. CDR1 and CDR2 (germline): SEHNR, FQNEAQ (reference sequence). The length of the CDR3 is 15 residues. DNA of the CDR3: TGTGCCAGCAGCTCCCACAGGGACGGGGGGACTGAAGCTTTCTTT. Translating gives CASSSHRDGGTEAFF. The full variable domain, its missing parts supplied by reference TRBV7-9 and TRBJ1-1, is DTGVSQNPRHKITKRGQNVTFRCDPISEHNRLYWYRQTLGQGPEFLTYFQNEAQLEKSRLLSDRFSAERPKGSFSTLEIQRTEQGDSAMYLCASSSHRDGGTEAFFGQGTRLTVV.

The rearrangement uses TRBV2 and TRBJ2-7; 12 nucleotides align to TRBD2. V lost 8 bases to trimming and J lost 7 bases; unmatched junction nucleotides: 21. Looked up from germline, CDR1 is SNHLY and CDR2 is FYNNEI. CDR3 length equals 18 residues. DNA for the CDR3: TGTGCCAGCGCCCTGACTAGCGGGAGCCTAAGGGGTTCCGAAGAGCAGTACTTC. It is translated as CASALTSGSLRGSEEQYF. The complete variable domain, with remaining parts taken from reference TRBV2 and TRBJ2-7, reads EPEVTQTPSHQVTQMGQEVILRCVPISNHLYFYWYRQILGQKVEFLVSFYNNEISEKSEIFDDQFSVERPDGSNFTLKIRSTKLEDSAMYFCASALTSGSLRGSEEQYFGPGTRLTVT.

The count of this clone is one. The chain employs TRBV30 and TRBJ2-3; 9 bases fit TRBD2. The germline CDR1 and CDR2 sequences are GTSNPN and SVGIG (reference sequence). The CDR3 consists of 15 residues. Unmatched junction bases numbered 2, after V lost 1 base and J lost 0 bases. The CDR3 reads CAWSALAGSTDTQYF. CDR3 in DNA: TGTGCCTGGAGTGCCCTAGCGGGGAGCACAGATACGCAGTATTTT.

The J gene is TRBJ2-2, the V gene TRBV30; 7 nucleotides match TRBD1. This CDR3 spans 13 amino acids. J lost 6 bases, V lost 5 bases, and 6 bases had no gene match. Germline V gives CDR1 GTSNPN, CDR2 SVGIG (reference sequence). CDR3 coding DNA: TGTGCCTGGGACAGGGTATTCTCCGGGGAGCTGTTTTTT. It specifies CAWDRVFSGELFF.

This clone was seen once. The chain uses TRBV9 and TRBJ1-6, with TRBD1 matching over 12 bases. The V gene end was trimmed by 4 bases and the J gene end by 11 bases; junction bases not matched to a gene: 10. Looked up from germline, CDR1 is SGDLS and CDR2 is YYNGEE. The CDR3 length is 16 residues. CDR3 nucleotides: TGTGCCAGCAGCTCCCGGGACAGGGGGCCGGGGCCACCCCTCCACTTT. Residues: CASSSRDRGPGPPLHF.

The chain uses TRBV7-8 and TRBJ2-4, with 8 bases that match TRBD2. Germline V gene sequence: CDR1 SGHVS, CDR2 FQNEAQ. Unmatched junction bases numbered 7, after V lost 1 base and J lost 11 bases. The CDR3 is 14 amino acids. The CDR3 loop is CASSLVRAGGLQYF. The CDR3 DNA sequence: TGTGCCAGCAGCTTAGTCCGGGCGGGGGGTCTTCAGTACTTC.

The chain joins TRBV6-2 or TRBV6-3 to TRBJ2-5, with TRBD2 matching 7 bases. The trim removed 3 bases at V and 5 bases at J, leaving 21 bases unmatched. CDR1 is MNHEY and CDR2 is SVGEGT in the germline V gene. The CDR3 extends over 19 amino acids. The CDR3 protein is CASSYHMGRRGGESETQYF. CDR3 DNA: TGTGCCAGCAGTTATCATATGGGCCGAAGGGGAGGGGAAAGCGAGACCCAGTACTTC.

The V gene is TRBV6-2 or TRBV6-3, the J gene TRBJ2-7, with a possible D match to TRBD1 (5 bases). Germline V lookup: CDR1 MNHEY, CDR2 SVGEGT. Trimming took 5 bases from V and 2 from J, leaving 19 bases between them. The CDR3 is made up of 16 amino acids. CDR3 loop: CASSLPPGAWPYEQYF. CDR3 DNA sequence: TGTGCCAGCAGTCTTCCCCCTGGGGCTTGGCCCTACGAGCAGTACTTC.

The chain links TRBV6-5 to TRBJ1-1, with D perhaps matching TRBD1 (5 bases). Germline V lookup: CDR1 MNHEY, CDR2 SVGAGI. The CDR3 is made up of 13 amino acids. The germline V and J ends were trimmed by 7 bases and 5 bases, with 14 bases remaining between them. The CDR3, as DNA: TGTGCCAGCAACGCAGGGCCCGGGACTGAAGCTTTCTTT. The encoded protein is CASNAGPGTEAFF.

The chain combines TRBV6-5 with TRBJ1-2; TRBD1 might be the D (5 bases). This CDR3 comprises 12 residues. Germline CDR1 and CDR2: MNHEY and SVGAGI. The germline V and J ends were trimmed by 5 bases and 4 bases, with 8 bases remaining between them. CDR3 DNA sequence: TGTGCCAGCAGTAGACAGAGCTATGGCTACACCTTC. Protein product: CASSRQSYGYTF.

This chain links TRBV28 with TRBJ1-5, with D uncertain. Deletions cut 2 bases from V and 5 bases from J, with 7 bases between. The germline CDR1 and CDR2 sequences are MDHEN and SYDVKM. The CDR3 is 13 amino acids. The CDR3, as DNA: TGTGCCAGCAGTTTACGGTCCTATCAGCCCCAGCATTTT. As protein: CASSLRSYQPQHF. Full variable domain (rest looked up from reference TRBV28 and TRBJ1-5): DVKVTQSSRYLVKRTGEKVFLECVQDMDHENMFWYRQDPGLGLRLIYFSYDVKMKEKGDIPEGYSVSREKKERFSLILESASTNQTSMYLCASSLRSYQPQHFGDGTRLSIL.

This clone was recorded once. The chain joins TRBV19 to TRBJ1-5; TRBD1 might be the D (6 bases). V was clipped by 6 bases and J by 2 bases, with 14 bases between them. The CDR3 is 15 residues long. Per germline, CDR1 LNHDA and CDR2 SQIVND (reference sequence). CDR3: CASRTGTRGNQPQHF. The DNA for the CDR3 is TGTGCCAGTAGAACCGGGACACGCGGCAATCAGCCCCAGCATTTT.

DNA for the CDR3: TGTGCCAGCAGCTTGGGACTAGCGGGAGTCTACGAGCAGTACTTC. It translates to CASSLGLAGVYEQYF. This chain connects TRBV11-2 to TRBJ2-7; 14 bases fit TRBD2. This CDR3 comprises 15 residues. V lost 3 bases to trimming and J lost 3 bases; unmatched junction nucleotides: 1. Germline V CDR1 and CDR2: SGHAT, FQNNGV. Combining the CDR3 with reference TRBV11-2 and TRBJ2-7 gives the whole variable domain EAGVAQSPRYKIIEKRQSVAFWCNPISGHATLYWYQQILGQGPKLLIQFQNNGVVDDSQLPKDRFSAERLKGVDSTLKIQPAKLEDSAVYLCASSLGLAGVYEQYFGPGTRLTVT.

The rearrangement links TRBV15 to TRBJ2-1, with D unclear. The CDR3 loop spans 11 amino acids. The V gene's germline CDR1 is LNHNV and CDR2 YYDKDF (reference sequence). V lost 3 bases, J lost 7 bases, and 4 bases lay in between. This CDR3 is CATSSRNEQFF. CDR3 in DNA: TGTGCCACCAGCAGTCGGAATGAGCAGTTCTTC. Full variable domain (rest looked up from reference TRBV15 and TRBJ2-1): DAMVIQNPRYQVTQFGKPVTLSCSQTLNHNVMYWYQQKSSQAPKLLFHYYDKDFNNEADTPDNFQSRRPNTSFCFLDIRSPGLGDTAMYLCATSSRNEQFFGPGTRLTVL.

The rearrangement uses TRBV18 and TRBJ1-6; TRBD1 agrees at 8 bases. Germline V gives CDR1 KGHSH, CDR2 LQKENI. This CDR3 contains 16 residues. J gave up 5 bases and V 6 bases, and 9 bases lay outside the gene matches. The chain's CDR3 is CASSKSRDRNNSPLHF. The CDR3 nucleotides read TGTGCCAGCTCGAAATCCCGGGACAGGAATAATTCACCCCTCCACTTT.

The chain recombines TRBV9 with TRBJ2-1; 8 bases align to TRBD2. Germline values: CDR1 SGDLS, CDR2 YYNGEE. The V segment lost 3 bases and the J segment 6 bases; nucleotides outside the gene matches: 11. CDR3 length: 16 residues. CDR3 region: CASSARGAGGFNEQFF. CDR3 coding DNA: TGTGCCAGCAGCGCCCGGGGTGCGGGAGGATTCAATGAGCAGTTCTTC. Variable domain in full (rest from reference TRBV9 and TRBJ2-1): DSGVTQTPKHLITATGQRVTLRCSPRSGDLSVYWYQQSLDQGLQFLIQYYNGEERAKGNILERFSAQQFPDLHSELNLSSLELGDSALYFCASSARGAGGFNEQFFGPGTRLTVL.

The CDR3 reads CASSGGNNQPQHF. The CDR3 DNA reads as TGTGCCAGCAGTGGAGGGAACAATCAGCCCCAGCATTTT. V is TRBV2 and J is TRBJ1-5; no definite D call. The CDR3 loop spans 13 amino acids. Trimming left V 4 bases short and J 3 bases short, with 7 bases between. The germline CDR1 and CDR2 sequences are SNHLY and FYNNEI.

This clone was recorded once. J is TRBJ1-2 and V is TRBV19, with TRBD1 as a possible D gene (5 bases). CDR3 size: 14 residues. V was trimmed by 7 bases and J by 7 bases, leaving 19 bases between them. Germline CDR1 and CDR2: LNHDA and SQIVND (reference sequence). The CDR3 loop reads CASIRGTLRIGYTF. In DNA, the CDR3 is TGTGCCAGTATCCGGGGGACTCTTCGGATTGGCTACACCTTC.

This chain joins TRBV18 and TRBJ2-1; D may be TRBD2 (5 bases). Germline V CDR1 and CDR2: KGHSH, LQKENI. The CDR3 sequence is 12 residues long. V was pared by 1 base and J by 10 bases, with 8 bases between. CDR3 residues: CASSPRGLEQFF. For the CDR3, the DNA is TGTGCCAGCTCACCACGAGGGTTGGAGCAGTTCTTC.

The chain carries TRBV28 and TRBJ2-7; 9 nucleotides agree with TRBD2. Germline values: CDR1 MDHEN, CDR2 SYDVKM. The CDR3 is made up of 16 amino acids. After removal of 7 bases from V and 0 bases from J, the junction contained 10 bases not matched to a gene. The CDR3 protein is CASIHKAGGSSYEQYF. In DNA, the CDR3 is TGTGCCAGCATTCATAAGGCGGGAGGGAGCTCCTACGAGCAGTACTTC.

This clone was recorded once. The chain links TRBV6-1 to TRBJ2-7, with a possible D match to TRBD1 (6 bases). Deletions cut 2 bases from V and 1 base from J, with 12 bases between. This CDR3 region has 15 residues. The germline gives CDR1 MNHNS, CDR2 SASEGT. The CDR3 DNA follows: TGTGCCAGCAGTGAAAGGGGGACATTATCCTACGAGCAGTACTTC. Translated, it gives CASSERGTLSYEQYF.

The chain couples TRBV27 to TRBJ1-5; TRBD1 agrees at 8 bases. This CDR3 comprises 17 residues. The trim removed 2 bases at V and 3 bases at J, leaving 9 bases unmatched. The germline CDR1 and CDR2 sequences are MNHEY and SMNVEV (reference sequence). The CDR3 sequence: CASSLIGRQGANQPQHF. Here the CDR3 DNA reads TGTGCCAGCAGTTTAATTGGCCGGCAGGGGGCCAATCAGCCCCAGCATTTT.

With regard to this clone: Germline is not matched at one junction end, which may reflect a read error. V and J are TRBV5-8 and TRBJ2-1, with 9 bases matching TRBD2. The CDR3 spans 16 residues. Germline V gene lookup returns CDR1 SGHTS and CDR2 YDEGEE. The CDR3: CASSFLAGGSSNEQFF. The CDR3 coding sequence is TGTGCCAGCAGCTTTCTCGCGGGGGGGTCCTCCAATGAGCAGTTCTTC. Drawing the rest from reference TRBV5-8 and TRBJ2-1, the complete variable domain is EAGVTQSPTHLIKTRGQQATLRCSPISGHTSVYWYQQALGLGLQFLLWYDEGEERNRGNFPPRFSGRQFPNYSSELNVNALELEDSALYLCASSFLAGGSSNEQFFGPGTRLTVL.